A single sample is the source of the 30 T cell receptor beta chains below, sequenced in a study of blood T cell repertoires in COVID-19. Profiled with immunoSEQ multiplex PCR; TCRdb holds only in-frame clones, not every one. Of around 87,000 clones in the sample, 75% to 85% were seen once. Sequenced input: peripheral blood. These receptors were collected from a woman older than 75 with acute or convalescent COVID-19.

V and J are TRBV6-5 and TRBJ2-1; 9 nucleotides align to TRBD2. Germline CDR1 and CDR2: MNHEY and SVGAGI. CDR3 size: 16 residues. The V segment lost 2 bases and the J segment 2 bases; nucleotides outside the gene matches: 4. The CDR3 loop reads CASSYSGRRTYNEQFF. In DNA, the CDR3 is TGTGCCAGCAGTTACAGCGGGAGGAGGACCTACAATGAGCAGTTCTTC.

This chain connects TRBV11-2 to TRBJ2-4; D is possibly TRBD1 (5 bases). Trimming stripped 5 bases from V and 7 bases from J, with 15 bases between. The germline gives CDR1 SGHAT, CDR2 FQNNGV. The CDR3 sequence is 14 residues long. The CDR3 is CASSADNPRNIQYF. For the CDR3, the DNA is TGTGCCAGCAGCGCGGACAACCCGCGCAACATTCAGTACTTC.

This clone was detected once. The V and J genes are TRBV5-1 and TRBJ2-5, with 13 bases aligning to TRBD2. V was clipped by 5 bases and J by 2 bases; unmatched bases: 3. The germline gives CDR1 SGHRS, CDR2 YFSETQ. This CDR3 contains 15 residues. The CDR3 DNA reads as TGCGCCAGCAGTCCGGGACTAGCGGGGCAAGAGACCCAGTACTTC. Encoded protein: CASSPGLAGQETQYF.

The chain has TRBV30 and TRBJ2-5; 8 nucleotides align to TRBD2. The germline CDR1 and CDR2 sequences are GTSNPN and SVGIG (reference sequence). V shed 3 bases and J 5 bases; nucleotides not matched to a gene: 14. This CDR3 is built from 16 residues. The CDR3 sequence is CAWSRGLAGFRETQYF. CDR3 coding DNA: TGTGCCTGGAGCCGTGGCCTAGCGGGTTTTAGGGAGACCCAGTACTTC.

The genes are TRBV3-1 (or the pseudogene TRBV3-2) and TRBJ2-3; D not resolved. The CDR3 spans 12 residues. Trimming removed 1 base at V and 6 bases at J, with 5 bases between. Germline-derived CDR1 and CDR2 are LGHDT and YNNKEL (reference sequence). The CDR3 DNA is TGTGCCAGCAGCCAAGGCGCGGATACGCAGTATTTT. This codes for CASSQGADTQYF.

The rearrangement uses TRBV5-1 and TRBJ2-1; 13 nucleotides match TRBD2. Losses at the gene ends were 2 bases for V and 0 bases for J; bases not matched to a gene: 8. Germline V gene lookup returns CDR1 SGHRS and CDR2 YFSETQ. This CDR3 comprises 19 residues. The CDR3, as DNA: TGCGCCAGCAGCTTTGTACTAGCGGGAGGGGCGTCCTCCTACAATGAGCAGTTCTTC. Translation: CASSFVLAGGASSYNEQFF.

This chain connects TRBV3-1 (or the pseudogene TRBV3-2) to TRBJ2-3, with TRBD2 matching 12 bases. The CDR3 consists of 16 residues. J was trimmed by 2 bases and V by 1 base; bases with no gene match: 1. CDR1 and CDR2 from the germline V gene are LGHDT and YNNKEL (reference sequence). The CDR3 bases are TGTGCCAGCAGCCAAGGACTAGCGGGGGTCACAGATACGCAGTATTTT. Its translation: CASSQGLAGVTDTQYF.

The CDR3 bases are TGTGCCAGCAGTCACGGGGGGCGGGTGTACTTC. Its protein product is CASSHGGRVYF. V usage is TRBV3-1 (or the pseudogene TRBV3-2) and J usage is TRBJ2-5, with D possibly matching TRBD2 (7 bases). The V end was cut by 6 bases, the J end by 13 bases, with 15 bases between. CDR1 and CDR2 (germline): LGHDT, YNNKEL (reference sequence). This CDR3 region has 11 residues.

The chain is built from TRBV9 and TRBJ1-1, with 7 bases fitting TRBD1. Germline assignment: CDR1 SGDLS and CDR2 YYNGEE. J lost 1 base, V lost 4 bases, and 7 bases had no gene match. There are 15 residues in the CDR3. The CDR3 region has the DNA TGTGCCAGCAGCCCACCGGGACAGCCGAACACTGAAGCTTTCTTT. Its protein product is CASSPPGQPNTEAFF. The full variable domain, with the rest looked up from reference TRBV9 and TRBJ1-1, is DSGVTQTPKHLITATGQRVTLRCSPRSGDLSVYWYQQSLDQGLQFLIQYYNGEERAKGNILERFSAQQFPDLHSELNLSSLELGDSALYFCASSPPGQPNTEAFFGQGTRLTVV.

This rearrangement joins TRBV7-2 to TRBJ1-1; D gene ambiguous. Trimming cost V 5 bases and J 4 bases, with 17 bases left between them. The CDR3 covers 15 residues. Germline V gives CDR1 SGHTA, CDR2 FQGNSA. CDR3: CASSPERFYSTEAFF. CDR3 nucleotides: TGTGCCAGCAGCCCGGAGAGGTTCTATTCCACTGAAGCTTTCTTT.

CDR3 amino acids: CASSPFGGSSYNEQFF. The CDR3 bases are TGTGCCAGCTCACCATTTGGGGGGAGCTCCTACAATGAGCAGTTCTTC. The chain links TRBV18 to TRBJ2-1, with a weak D call TRBD2 (6 bases). CDR3 length: 16 residues. In germline, CDR1 is KGHSH, CDR2 LQKENI. Trimming cost V 2 bases and J 0 bases, with 11 bases left between them.

About this clone: The sample carries other DNA sequences with the same CDR3. This chain links TRBV7-2 with TRBJ2-1; 13 positions match TRBD2. Losses at the gene ends were 3 bases for V and 5 bases for J; bases not matched to a gene: 1. In germline, CDR1 is SGHTA, CDR2 FQGNSA. The CDR3 has 15 residues. Written as DNA, the CDR3 is TGTGCCAGCAGCTTGGGACTAGCGGGACACAATGAGCAGTTCTTC. This encodes CASSLGLAGHNEQFF.

The V call is TRBV4-2, the J call TRBJ2-7, with D maybe TRBD2 (6 bases). The length of the CDR3 is 16 residues. The germline V gene has CDR1 LGHNA and CDR2 YNFKEQ. V lost 0 bases to trimming and J lost 2 bases, with 14 bases between them. The CDR3 nucleotides read TGTGCCAGCAGCCAAGATTTAGGTGCGGGGACCTACGAGCAGTACTTC. It translates to CASSQDLGAGTYEQYF.

This chain connects TRBV18 to TRBJ2-7, with TRBD2 matching 12 bases. V was clipped by 3 bases and J by 5 bases; unmatched bases: 8. Germline lookup yields CDR1 KGHSH and CDR2 LQKENI. This CDR3 contains 16 residues. The CDR3 here is CASSPQLAGGSHEQYF. DNA for the CDR3: TGTGCCAGCTCACCGCAACTAGCGGGAGGTTCCCACGAGCAGTACTTC.

The rearrangement links TRBV2 to TRBJ2-1, with 10 nucleotides matching TRBD1. The ends lost 6 bases at V and 9 bases at J; junction bases unmatched: 11. Germline V CDR1 and CDR2: SNHLY, FYNNEI. This CDR3 has 15 residues. CDR3 in DNA: TGTGCCAGCAGACTAGCCGGGACAGGGGCGGGTGAGCAGTTCTTC. Translating gives CASRLAGTGAGEQFF. Drawing the rest from reference TRBV2 and TRBJ2-1, the complete variable domain is EPEVTQTPSHQVTQMGQEVILRCVPISNHLYFYWYRQILGQKVEFLVSFYNNEISEKSEIFDDQFSVERPDGSNFTLKIRSTKLEDSAMYFCASRLAGTGAGEQFFGPGTRLTVL.

This chain uses TRBV5-1 with TRBJ2-2; maybe TRBD2 (6 bases). CDR3 size: 16 residues. Germline-derived CDR1 and CDR2 are SGHRS and YFSETQ. Trimming removed 5 bases from V and 4 bases from J, with 18 bases in between. The CDR3 loop is CASSNPAGGSTGELFF. The CDR3 DNA sequence: TGCGCCAGCAGTAACCCCGCCGGGGGAAGCACCGGGGAGCTGTTTTTT. The full variable domain, its missing parts supplied by reference TRBV5-1 and TRBJ2-2, is KAGVTQTPRYLIKTRGQQVTLSCSPISGHRSVSWYQQTPGQGLQFLFEYFSETQRNKGNFPGRFSGRQFSNSRSEMNVSTLELGDSALYLCASSNPAGGSTGELFFGEGSRLTVL.

The V call is TRBV24-1, the J call TRBJ2-1, with 7 bases identical to TRBD1. V gave up 9 bases and J gave up 8 bases; unmatched junction bases: 12. In germline, CDR1 is KGHDR, CDR2 SFDVKD. This CDR3 contains 14 residues. The CDR3 loop is CATAKGQTPHEQFF. The CDR3 DNA reads TGTGCCACCGCAAAGGGACAGACGCCCCATGAGCAGTTCTTC.

The chain employs TRBV7-9 and TRBJ2-1; 8 nucleotides match TRBD2. This CDR3 comprises 13 residues. J gave up 6 bases and V 5 bases, and 3 bases lay outside the gene matches. Germline CDR1 is SEHNR and CDR2 is FQNEAQ (reference sequence). CDR3 bases: TGTGCCAGCAGCCAACTAGCGGCCAATGAGCAGTTCTTC. Encoded protein: CASSQLAANEQFF. The full variable domain, completed using reference TRBV7-9 and TRBJ2-1, is DTGVSQNPRHKITKRGQNVTFRCDPISEHNRLYWYRQTLGQGPEFLTYFQNEAQLEKSRLLSDRFSAERPKGSFSTLEIQRTEQGDSAMYLCASSQLAANEQFFGPGTRLTVL.

The chain links TRBV6-2 or TRBV6-3 to TRBJ2-7; D perhaps matches TRBD2 (6 bases). V was trimmed by 2 bases and J by 4 bases, leaving 15 bases between them. CDR3 length: 15 amino acids. Looked up from germline, CDR1 is MNHEY and CDR2 is SVGEGT. Here the CDR3 DNA reads TGTGCCAGCAGTTACGGCCGGGACTCGCTTTACGAGCAGTACTTC. This codes for CASSYGRDSLYEQYF.

The chain employs TRBV7-6 and TRBJ2-1, with 7 bases matching TRBD1. The CDR3 sequence is 15 residues long. Germline CDR1 is SGHVS and CDR2 is FNYEAQ. Trimming at V came to 1 base and at J to 1 base, leaving 1 base not matched to a gene. In nucleotides, the CDR3 is TGTGCCAGCAGCTTAGGACAGGGATCCTACAATGAGCAGTTCTTC. Translated, it gives CASSLGQGSYNEQFF.

The chain employs TRBV4-3 and TRBJ1-1, with TRBD1 identical over 9 bases. CDR3 length: 15 residues. V lost 2 bases, J lost 1 base, and 2 bases stayed unmatched. Germline V gene sequence: CDR1 LGHNA, CDR2 YSLEER. This CDR3 is CASSQTGGANTEAFF. The CDR3 DNA is TGCGCCAGCAGCCAAACAGGGGGCGCGAACACTGAAGCTTTCTTT.

This clone was seen more than once but under ten times. The V and J genes are TRBV29-1 and TRBJ1-2; 9 nucleotides match TRBD1. The CDR3 length is 13 residues. The junction had 4 bases not matched to a gene; V was cut back by 4 bases and J by 4 bases. Germline values: CDR1 SQVTM, CDR2 ANQGSEA. The CDR3 reads CSVARQGVYGYTF. The CDR3, as DNA: TGCAGCGTTGCCAGACAGGGGGTCTATGGCTACACCTTC.

V usage is TRBV6-2 or TRBV6-3 and J usage is TRBJ2-7; the match to TRBD2 covers 9 bases. Germline V gene data show CDR1 as MNHEY and CDR2 as SVGEGT. The CDR3 contains 16 residues. The trim removed 3 bases at V and 3 bases at J, leaving 9 bases unmatched. CDR3 DNA sequence: TGTGCCAGCAGTTATAGTCCGGTAGCGGGGGACTACGAGCAGTACTTC. This encodes CASSYSPVAGDYEQYF.

The genes are TRBV4-1 and TRBJ1-3; D remains ambiguous. V shed 2 bases and J shed 0 bases, with 11 bases lying between them. Germline V gene data show CDR1 as MGHRA and CDR2 as YSYEKL. The CDR3 is 16 amino acids. The CDR3, as DNA: TGCGCCAGCAGCCAAACTCAATCTAGCTCTGGAAACACCATATATTTT. Translating gives CASSQTQSSSGNTIYF.

This clone was recorded only once. The chain is built from TRBV29-1 and TRBJ2-6; 8 bases agree with TRBD2. Germline V gene sequence: CDR1 SQVTM, CDR2 ANQGSEA. After removal of 6 bases from V and 1 base from J, the junction contained 5 bases not matched to a gene. The CDR3 covers 15 residues. The chain's CDR3 is CSVSGRGSGANVLTF. CDR3 nucleotide sequence: TGCAGCGTCAGCGGGAGAGGATCTGGGGCCAACGTCCTGACTTTC. Combining the CDR3 with reference TRBV29-1 and TRBJ2-6 gives the whole variable domain SAVISQKPSRDICQRGTSLTIQCQVDSQVTMMFWYRQQPGQSLTLIATANQGSEATYESGFVIDKFPISRPNLTFSTLTVSNMSPEDSSIYLCSVSGRGSGANVLTFGAGSRLTVL.

The chain links TRBV25-1 to TRBJ1-2; D is perhaps TRBD1 (5 bases). V shed 1 base and J shed 1 base, with 10 bases lying between them. Germline assignment: CDR1 MGHDK and CDR2 SYGVNS. The CDR3 spans 15 residues. The CDR3 loop is CASSESVGVNYGYTF. In nucleotides, the CDR3 is TGTGCCAGCAGTGAATCGGTAGGGGTTAACTATGGCTACACCTTC.

This clone occurred once. The V gene is TRBV5-1, the J gene TRBJ2-3, with 8 positions matching TRBD1. J gave up 6 bases and V 8 bases, and 8 bases lay outside the gene matches. Germline V gene data show CDR1 as SGHRS and CDR2 as YFSETQ. The CDR3 covers 13 residues. CDR3 nucleotide sequence: TGCGCCAGTGAACAGGGGGTGGGCGATACGCAGTATTTT. It specifies CASEQGVGDTQYF.

This clone was detected only a few times. The chain recombines TRBV11-2 with TRBJ2-1; 11 bases match TRBD2. This CDR3 contains 15 residues. CDR1 is SGHAT, CDR2 FQNNGV, per germline. The ends lost 1 base at V and 4 bases at J; junction bases unmatched: 0. CDR3 amino acids: CASSLGTSGYNEQFF. For the CDR3, the DNA is TGTGCCAGCAGCTTAGGGACTAGCGGGTACAATGAGCAGTTCTTC.

This clone was seen a single time. The rearrangement uses TRBV18 and TRBJ1-5; 7 bases fit TRBD1. With V trimmed by 2 bases and J by 5 bases, 3 bases remained unmatched. The CDR3 is 14 amino acids. CDR1 KGHSH and CDR2 LQKENI come from the germline V gene. As DNA, the CDR3 is TGTGCCAGCTCACCAGGGACAGAACATCAGCCCCAGCATTTT. Amino acids: CASSPGTEHQPQHF.

This chain uses TRBV3-1 (or the pseudogene TRBV3-2) with TRBJ2-7, with 7 bases that match TRBD2. V lost 0 bases to trimming and J lost 3 bases; unmatched junction nucleotides: 2. The CDR3 has 14 residues. The germline CDR1 and CDR2 sequences are LGHDT and YNNKEL (reference sequence). This CDR3 is CASSQDGGGYEQYF. CDR3 nucleotide sequence: TGTGCCAGCAGCCAAGATGGGGGGGGCTACGAGCAGTACTTC.